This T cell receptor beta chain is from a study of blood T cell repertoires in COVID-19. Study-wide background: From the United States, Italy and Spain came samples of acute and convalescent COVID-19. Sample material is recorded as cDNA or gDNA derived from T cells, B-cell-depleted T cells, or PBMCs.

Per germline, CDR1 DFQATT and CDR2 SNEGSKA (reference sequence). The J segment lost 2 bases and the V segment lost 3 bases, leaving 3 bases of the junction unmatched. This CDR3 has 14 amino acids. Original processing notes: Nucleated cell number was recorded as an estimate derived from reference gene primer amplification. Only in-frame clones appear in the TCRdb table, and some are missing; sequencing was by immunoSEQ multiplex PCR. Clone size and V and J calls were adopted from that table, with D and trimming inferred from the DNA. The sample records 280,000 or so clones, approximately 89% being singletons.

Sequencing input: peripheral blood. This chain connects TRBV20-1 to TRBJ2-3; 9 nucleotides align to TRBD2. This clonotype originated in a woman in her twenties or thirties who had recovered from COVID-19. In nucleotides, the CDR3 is TGCAGTGCTAGTGCTAGCGGGGCCACAGATACGCAGTATTTT. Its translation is CSASASGATDTQYF.